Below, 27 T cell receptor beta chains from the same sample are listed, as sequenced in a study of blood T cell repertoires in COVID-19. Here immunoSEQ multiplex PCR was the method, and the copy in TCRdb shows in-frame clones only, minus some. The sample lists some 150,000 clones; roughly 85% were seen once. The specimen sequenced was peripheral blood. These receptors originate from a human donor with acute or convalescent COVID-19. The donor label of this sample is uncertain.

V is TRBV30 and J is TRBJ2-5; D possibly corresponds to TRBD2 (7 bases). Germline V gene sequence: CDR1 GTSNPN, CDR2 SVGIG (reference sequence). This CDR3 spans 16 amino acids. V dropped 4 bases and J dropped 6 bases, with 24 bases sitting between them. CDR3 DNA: TGTGCCTGGACGCCCGGGACGGGAGGTTGGGACAAGACCCAGTACTTC. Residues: CAWTPGTGGWDKTQYF.

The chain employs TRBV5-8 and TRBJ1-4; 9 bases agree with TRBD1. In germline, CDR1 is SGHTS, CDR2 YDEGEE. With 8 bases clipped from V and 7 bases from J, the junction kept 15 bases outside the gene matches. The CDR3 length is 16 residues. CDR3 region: CASNGRGDRAIEKLFF. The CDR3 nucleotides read TGTGCCAGTAATGGCCGTGGGGACAGGGCCATTGAAAAACTGTTTTTT.

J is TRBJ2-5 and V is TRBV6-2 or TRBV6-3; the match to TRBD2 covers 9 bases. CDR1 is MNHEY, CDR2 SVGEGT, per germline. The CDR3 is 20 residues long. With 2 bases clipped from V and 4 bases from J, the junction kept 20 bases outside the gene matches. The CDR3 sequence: CASSYEAASGSGGGRETQYF. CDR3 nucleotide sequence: TGTGCCAGCAGTTACGAGGCGGCTTCGGGTAGCGGGGGCGGGAGAGAGACCCAGTACTTC.

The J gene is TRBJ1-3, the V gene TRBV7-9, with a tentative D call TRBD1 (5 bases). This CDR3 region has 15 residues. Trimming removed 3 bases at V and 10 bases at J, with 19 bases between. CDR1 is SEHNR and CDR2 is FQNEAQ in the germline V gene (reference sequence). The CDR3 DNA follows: TGTGCCAGCAGCTTCAAACCCCTTCAGGGTGGGACCATATATTTT. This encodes CASSFKPLQGGTIYF.

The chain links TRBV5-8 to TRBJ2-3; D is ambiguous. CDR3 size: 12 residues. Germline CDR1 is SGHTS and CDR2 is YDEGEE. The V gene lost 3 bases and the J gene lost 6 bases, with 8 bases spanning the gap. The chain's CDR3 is CASSSTRDTQYF. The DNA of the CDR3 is TGTGCCAGCAGCTCCACTCGGGATACGCAGTATTTT.

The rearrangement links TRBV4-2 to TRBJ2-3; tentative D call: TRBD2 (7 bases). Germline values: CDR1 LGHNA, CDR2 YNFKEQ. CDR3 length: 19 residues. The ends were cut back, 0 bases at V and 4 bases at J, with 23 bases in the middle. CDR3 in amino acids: CASSQDGIIAGGAPDTQYF. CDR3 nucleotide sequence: TGTGCCAGCAGCCAAGATGGGATAATAGCTGGGGGGGCCCCAGATACGCAGTATTTT.

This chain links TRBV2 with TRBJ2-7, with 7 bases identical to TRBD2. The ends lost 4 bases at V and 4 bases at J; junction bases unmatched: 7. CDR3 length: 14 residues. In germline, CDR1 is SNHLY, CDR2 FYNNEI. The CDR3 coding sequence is TGTGCCAGCAGTGCCCCCCTAGCGGTTTACGAGCAGTACGTC. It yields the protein CASSAPLAVYEQYV.

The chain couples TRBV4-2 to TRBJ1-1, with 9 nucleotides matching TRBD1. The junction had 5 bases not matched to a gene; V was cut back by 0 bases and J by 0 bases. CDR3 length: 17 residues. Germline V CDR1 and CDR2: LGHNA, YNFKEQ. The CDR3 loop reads CASSQDVGTGMNTEAFF. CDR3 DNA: TGTGCCAGCAGCCAAGACGTTGGGACAGGGATGAACACTGAAGCTTTCTTT.

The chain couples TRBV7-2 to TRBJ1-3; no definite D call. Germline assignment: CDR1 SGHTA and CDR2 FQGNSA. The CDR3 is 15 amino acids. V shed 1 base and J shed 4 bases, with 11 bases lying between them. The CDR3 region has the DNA TGTGCCAGCAGCTTAGACACCGGACTCGGAAACACCATATATTTT. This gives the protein CASSLDTGLGNTIYF.

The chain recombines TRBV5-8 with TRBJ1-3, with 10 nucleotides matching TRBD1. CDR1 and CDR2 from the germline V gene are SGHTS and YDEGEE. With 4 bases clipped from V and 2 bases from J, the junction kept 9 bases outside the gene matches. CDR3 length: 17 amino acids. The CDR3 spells CASSRTTGQGAGNTIYF. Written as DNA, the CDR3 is TGTGCCAGCAGCCGGACAACCGGACAGGGGGCTGGAAACACCATATATTTT.

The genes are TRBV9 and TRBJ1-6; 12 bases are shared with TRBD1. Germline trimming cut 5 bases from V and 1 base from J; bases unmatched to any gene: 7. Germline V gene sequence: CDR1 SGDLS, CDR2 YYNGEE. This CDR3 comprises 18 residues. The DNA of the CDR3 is TGTGCCAGCAGTACCGGGACAGGGGGCGCGTCCTATAATTCACCCCTCCACTTT. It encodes CASSTGTGGASYNSPLHF.

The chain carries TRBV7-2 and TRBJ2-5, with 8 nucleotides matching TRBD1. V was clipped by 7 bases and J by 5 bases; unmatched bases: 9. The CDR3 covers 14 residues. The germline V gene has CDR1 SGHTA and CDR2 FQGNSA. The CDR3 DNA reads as TGTGCCAGCACACAACCAGGGGGCGTTGAGACCCAGTACTTC. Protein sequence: CASTQPGGVETQYF.

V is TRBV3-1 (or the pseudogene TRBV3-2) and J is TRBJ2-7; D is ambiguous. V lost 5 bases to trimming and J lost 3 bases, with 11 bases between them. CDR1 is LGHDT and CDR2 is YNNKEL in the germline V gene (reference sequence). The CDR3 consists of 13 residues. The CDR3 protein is CASSSTRGYEQYF. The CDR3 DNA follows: TGTGCCAGCAGCTCCACCCGCGGCTACGAGCAGTACTTC.

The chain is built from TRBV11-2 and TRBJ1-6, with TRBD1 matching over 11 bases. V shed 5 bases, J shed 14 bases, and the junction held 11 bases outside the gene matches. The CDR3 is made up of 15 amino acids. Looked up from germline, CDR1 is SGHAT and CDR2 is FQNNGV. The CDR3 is CASSRRGTGGSALHF. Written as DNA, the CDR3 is TGTGCCAGCAGCAGGCGAGGGACAGGGGGGTCGGCCCTCCACTTT.

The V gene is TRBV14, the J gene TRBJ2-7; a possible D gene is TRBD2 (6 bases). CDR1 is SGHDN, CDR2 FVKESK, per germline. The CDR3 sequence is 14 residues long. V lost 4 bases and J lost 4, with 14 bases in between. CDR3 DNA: TGTGCCAGCAGCCGAATGACCGGAGGGTACGAGCAGTACTTC. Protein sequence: CASSRMTGGYEQYF.

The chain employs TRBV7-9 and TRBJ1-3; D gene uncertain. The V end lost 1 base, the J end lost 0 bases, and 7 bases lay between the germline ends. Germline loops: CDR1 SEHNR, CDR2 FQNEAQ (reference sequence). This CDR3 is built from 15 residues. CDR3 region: CASSLEVYSGNTIYF. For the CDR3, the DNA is TGTGCCAGCAGCTTAGAAGTCTACTCTGGAAACACCATATATTTT.

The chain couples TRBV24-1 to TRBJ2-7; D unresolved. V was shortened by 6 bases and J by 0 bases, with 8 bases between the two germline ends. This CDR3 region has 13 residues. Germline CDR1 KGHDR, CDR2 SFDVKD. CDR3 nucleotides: TGTGCCACCAGTCCCCAGGACTCCTACGAGCAGTACGTC. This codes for CATSPQDSYEQYV.

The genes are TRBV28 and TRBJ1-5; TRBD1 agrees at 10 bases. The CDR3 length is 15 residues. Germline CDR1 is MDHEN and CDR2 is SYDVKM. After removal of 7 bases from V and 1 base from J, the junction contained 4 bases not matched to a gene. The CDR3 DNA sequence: TGTGCCAGCACCCGGACAGGGGGAAGCAATCAGCCCCAGCATTTT. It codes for CASTRTGGSNQPQHF.

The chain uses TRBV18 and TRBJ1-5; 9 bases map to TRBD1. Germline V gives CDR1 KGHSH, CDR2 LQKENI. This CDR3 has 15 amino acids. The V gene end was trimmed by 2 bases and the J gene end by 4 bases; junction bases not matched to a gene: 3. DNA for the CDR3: TGTGCCAGCTCACCAGGGACAGGGCCAAATCAGCCCCAGCATTTT. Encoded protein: CASSPGTGPNQPQHF.

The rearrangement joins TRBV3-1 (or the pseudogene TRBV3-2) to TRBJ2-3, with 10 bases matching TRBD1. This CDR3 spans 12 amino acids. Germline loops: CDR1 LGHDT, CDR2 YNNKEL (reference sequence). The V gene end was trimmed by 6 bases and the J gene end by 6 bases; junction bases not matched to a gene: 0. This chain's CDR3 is CASRGQGDTQYF. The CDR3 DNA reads TGTGCCAGCAGGGGACAGGGGGATACGCAGTATTTT.

The CDR3 DNA follows: TGCGCCAGCAGCTTGGAAGGAGGCCCAAGCTCCTACGAGCAGTACGTC. Translation: CASSLEGGPSSYEQYV. The chain uses TRBV5-1 and TRBJ2-7; maybe TRBD2 (5 bases). CDR3 length equals 16 residues. Germline loops: CDR1 SGHRS, CDR2 YFSETQ. Trimming shortened V by 0 bases and J by 0 bases, and 13 bases separated the two germline ends.

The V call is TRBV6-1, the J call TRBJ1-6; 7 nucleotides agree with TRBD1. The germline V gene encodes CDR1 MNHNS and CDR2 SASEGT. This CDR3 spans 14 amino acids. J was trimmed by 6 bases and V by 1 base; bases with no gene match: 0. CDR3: CASSEDRGNSPLHF. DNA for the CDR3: TGTGCCAGCAGTGAAGACAGGGGTAATTCACCCCTCCACTTT.

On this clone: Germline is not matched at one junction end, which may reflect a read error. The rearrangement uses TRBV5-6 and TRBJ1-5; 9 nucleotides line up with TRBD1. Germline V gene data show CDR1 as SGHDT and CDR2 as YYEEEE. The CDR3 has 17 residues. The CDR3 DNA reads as TGTGCCAGCAGCTTGTTAGGACAGGGGTCTTTAAATCGGCCCCAGCATTTT. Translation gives CASSLLGQGSLNRPQHF.

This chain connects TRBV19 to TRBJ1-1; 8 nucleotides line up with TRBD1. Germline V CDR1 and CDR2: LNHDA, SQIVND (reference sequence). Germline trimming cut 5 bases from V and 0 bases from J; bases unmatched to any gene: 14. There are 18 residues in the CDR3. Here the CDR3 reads CASSGPGQGGTMNTEAFF. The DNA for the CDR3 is TGTGCCAGTAGTGGACCTGGACAGGGAGGGACCATGAACACTGAAGCTTTCTTT.

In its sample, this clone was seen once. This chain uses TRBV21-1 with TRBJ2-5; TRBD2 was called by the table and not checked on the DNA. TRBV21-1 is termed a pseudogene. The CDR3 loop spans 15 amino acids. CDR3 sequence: CASSKILAITETQYF. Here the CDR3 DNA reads TGTGCCAGCAGCAAAATCCTAGCAATCACAGAGACCCAGTACTTC.

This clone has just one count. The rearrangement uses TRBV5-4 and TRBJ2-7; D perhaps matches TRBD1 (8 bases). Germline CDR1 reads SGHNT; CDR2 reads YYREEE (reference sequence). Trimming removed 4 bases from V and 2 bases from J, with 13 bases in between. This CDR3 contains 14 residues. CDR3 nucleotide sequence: TGTGCCAGCAGCCCAACAGGGGGGGCCTACGAGCAGTACTTC. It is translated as CASSPTGGAYEQYF.

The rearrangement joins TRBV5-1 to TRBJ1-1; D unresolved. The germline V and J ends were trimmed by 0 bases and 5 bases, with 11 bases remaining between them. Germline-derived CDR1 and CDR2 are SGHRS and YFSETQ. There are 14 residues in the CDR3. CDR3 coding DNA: TGCGCCAGCAGCTTGGAAGTGGGGAGGACTGAAGCTTTCTTT. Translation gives CASSLEVGRTEAFF.